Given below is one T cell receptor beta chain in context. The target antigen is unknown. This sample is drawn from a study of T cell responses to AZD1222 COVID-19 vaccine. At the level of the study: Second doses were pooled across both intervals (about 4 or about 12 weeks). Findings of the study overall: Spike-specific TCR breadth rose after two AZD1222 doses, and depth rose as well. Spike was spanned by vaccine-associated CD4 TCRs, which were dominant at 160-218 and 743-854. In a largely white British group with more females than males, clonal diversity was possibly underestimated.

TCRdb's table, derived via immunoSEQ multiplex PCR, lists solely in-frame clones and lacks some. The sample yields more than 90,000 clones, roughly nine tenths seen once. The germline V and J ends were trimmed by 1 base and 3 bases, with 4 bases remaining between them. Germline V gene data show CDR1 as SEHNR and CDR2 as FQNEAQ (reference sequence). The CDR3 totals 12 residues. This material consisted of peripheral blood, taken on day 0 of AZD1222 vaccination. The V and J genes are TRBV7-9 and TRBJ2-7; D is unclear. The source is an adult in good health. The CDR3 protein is CASSLEVYEQYF. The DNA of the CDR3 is TGTGCCAGCAGCTTAGAAGTCTACGAGCAGTACTTC.